The clone carrying this T cell receptor (beta chain) was recorded once. The sample originates from a study of T-cell reconstitution after alpha-beta-depleted transplantation in children. As it was prepared, the TCRbeta library received unique molecular identifiers. TCRdb itself ran the PCR reads through MiXCR, one entry per CDR3 protein. The data hold tens of thousands of distinct CDR3 sequences, with 40% to 45% observed a single time. This CDR3 comprises 13 residues. Germline V gives CDR1 SGHAT, CDR2 FQDESV (reference sequence). V shed 4 bases and J shed 6 bases, with 9 bases lying between them. The chain employs TRBV11-1 and TRBJ2-2; D call uncertain. This TCR was sampled from a male patient under 18 who had a stem cell transplant for acute lymphoblastic leukemia, so the T cells may come from the graft donor. Material: PBMCs, mostly from graft donor cells, obtained 360 days after TCRalphabeta/CD19-depleted stem cell transplant. The CDR3 coding sequence is TGTGCCAGCAGCTCAGCTAGGGCCGGGGAGCTGTTTTTT. Its protein is CASSSARAGELFF.